The clone carrying this TCR beta chain occurred once. Participants, roughly 18 to 90 years old, spanned more than 20 US areas. The ends were cut back, 4 bases at V and 4 bases at J, with 9 bases in the middle. The CDR3 spans 13 residues. CDR1 is SGHNT and CDR2 is YYREEE in the germline V gene (reference sequence). The sample comes from a study of blood T cell repertoires in COVID-19. Clones were read by immunoSEQ multiplex PCR, and TCRdb kept only the in-frame ones, dropping some. The sample consists of fewer than 400,000 clones, 86% of them appearing once. J is TRBJ2-1 and V is TRBV5-4, with D possibly being TRBD2 (6 bases). The TCR originated in a man aged 25 to 40 who had recovered from COVID-19. Source material: PBMCs or T cells enriched from blood (not recorded which). As DNA, the CDR3 is TGTGCCAGCAGCCCCGGGGGATACAATGAGCAGTTCTTC. Translating gives CASSPGGYNEQFF. Drawing the rest from reference TRBV5-4 and TRBJ2-1, the complete variable domain is ETGVTQSPTHLIKTRGQQVTLRCSSQSGHNTVSWYQQALGQGPQFIFQYYREEENGRGNFPPRFSGLQFPNYSSELNVNALELDDSALYLCASSPGGYNEQFFGPGTRLTVL.